One sample yielded the 5 T cell receptor beta chains listed below, sequenced in a study of cytomegalovirus exposure and HLA in healthy donors. Sequenced by immunoSEQ multiplex PCR; TCRdb stores in-frame clones only, minus some. The sample includes 120,000 or so clones, approximately 89% seen only once; the top ten take about 1.8%. The source material was PBMCs. These receptors originate from a man between 18 and 29 years old in good health and CMV-seronegative.

This clone is a singleton in its sample. The V and J genes are TRBV28 and TRBJ2-7; D perhaps matches TRBD1 (8 bases). CDR3 length: 18 residues. Germline V gives CDR1 MDHEN, CDR2 SYDVKM. Deletions cut 1 base from V and 0 bases from J, with 19 bases between. CDR3 in DNA: TGTGCCAGCAGTTTATCCAGGGGGCGCGGCGGGAGCTCCTACGAGCAGTACTTC. Residues: CASSLSRGRGGSSYEQYF.

This sequence joins TRBV6-5 and TRBJ2-5, with 8 bases fitting TRBD1. CDR1 is MNHEY, CDR2 SVGAGI, per germline. The CDR3 is made up of 15 amino acids. With V trimmed by 5 bases and J by 4 bases, 9 bases remained unmatched. CDR3 sequence: CASSRTGSLGETQYF. CDR3 nucleotides: TGTGCCAGCAGTCGGACAGGGTCTTTAGGAGAGACCCAGTACTTC.

This clone showed up just once. The J gene is TRBJ2-3, the V gene TRBV9, with 9 bases matching TRBD2. This CDR3 has 18 residues. After removal of 5 bases from V and 0 bases from J, the junction contained 13 bases not matched to a gene. Germline CDR1 is SGDLS and CDR2 is YYNGEE. Written as DNA, the CDR3 is TGTGCCAGCAGTGCCACGACTAGCGGACGTTCTAGCACAGATACGCAGTATTTT. Protein sequence: CASSATTSGRSSTDTQYF. Full variable domain (outside the CDR3, taken from reference TRBV9 and TRBJ2-3): DSGVTQTPKHLITATGQRVTLRCSPRSGDLSVYWYQQSLDQGLQFLIQYYNGEERAKGNILERFSAQQFPDLHSELNLSSLELGDSALYFCASSATTSGRSSTDTQYFGPGTRLTVL.

This clone occurred a few times. This chain connects TRBV9 to TRBJ1-2, with TRBD1 matching 7 bases. This CDR3 contains 14 residues. CDR1 SGDLS and CDR2 YYNGEE come from the germline V gene. Losses at the gene ends were 0 bases for V and 5 bases for J; bases not matched to a gene: 4. The CDR3, as DNA: TGTGCCAGCAGCGTAGGACAGGGCGAGTATGGCTACACCTTC. It yields the protein CASSVGQGEYGYTF. Full variable domain (outside the CDR3, taken from reference TRBV9 and TRBJ1-2): DSGVTQTPKHLITATGQRVTLRCSPRSGDLSVYWYQQSLDQGLQFLIQYYNGEERAKGNILERFSAQQFPDLHSELNLSSLELGDSALYFCASSVGQGEYGYTFGSGTRLTVV.

V usage is TRBV6-6 and J usage is TRBJ1-5; 10 bases fit TRBD1. Germline CDR1 is MNHNY and CDR2 is SVGAGI (reference sequence). The J segment lost 9 bases and the V segment lost 4 bases, leaving 6 bases of the junction unmatched. The CDR3 runs to 14 residues. The CDR3 DNA follows: TGTGCCAGCAGTTTCCGGACAGGGGGGAGGCCCCAGCATTTT. The encoded protein is CASSFRTGGRPQHF.